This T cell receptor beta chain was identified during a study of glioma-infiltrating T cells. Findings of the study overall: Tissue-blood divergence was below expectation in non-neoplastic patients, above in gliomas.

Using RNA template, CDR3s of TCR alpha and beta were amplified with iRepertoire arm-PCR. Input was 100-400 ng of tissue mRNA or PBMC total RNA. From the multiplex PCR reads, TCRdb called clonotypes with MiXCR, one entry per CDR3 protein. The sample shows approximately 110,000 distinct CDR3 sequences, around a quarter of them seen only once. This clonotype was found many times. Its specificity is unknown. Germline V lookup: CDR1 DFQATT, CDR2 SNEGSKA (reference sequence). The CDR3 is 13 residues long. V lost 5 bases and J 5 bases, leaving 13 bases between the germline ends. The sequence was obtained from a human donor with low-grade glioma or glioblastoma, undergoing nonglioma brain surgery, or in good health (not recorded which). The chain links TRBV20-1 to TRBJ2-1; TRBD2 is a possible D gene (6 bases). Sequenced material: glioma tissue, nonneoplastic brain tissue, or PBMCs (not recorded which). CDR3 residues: CSARESMNNEQFF. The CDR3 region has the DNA TGCAGTGCTCGGGAGAGTATGAACAATGAGCAGTTCTTC.